This T cell receptor beta chain was identified during a study of blood T cell repertoires in COVID-19. Across the study: COVID-19 samples from acute and convalescent phases originated in the United States, Italy and Spain. Sample material is recorded as cDNA or gDNA derived from T cells, B-cell-depleted T cells, or PBMCs.

Profiled with immunoSEQ multiplex PCR; TCRdb holds only in-frame clones, not every one. In the table there are about 110,000 clones, roughly 81% of which are singletons. Trimming shortened V by 3 bases and J by 3 bases, and 12 bases separated the two germline ends. Germline V lookup: CDR1 SGHAT, CDR2 FQNNGV. The CDR3 has 14 residues. Sequencing used peripheral blood. The clonotype originates from a human donor in a cohort sampled during active COVID-19. The chain has TRBV11-2 and TRBJ2-7; TRBD1 might be the D (6 bases). CDR3 residues: CASSLEGGVYEQYF. The CDR3 region has the DNA TGTGCCAGCAGCTTGGAAGGGGGAGTCTACGAGCAGTACTTC.